The 29 T cell receptor beta chains below were found in one sample sequenced in a study of blood T cell repertoires in COVID-19. Profiling relied on immunoSEQ multiplex PCR, and the TCRdb table lists in-frame clones only, not all of them. The sample shows over 200,000 clones, 85% of them seen only once. The sample taken for sequencing was PBMCs or T cells enriched from blood (not recorded which). The receptors here all came from a man aged 40-49 years who had recovered from COVID-19.

This clone came up a few times. The chain uses TRBV2 and TRBJ2-7, with 7 bases that match TRBD2. Germline V lookup: CDR1 SNHLY, CDR2 FYNNEI. The CDR3 totals 14 residues. V lost 6 bases and J lost 2; bases outside the gene matches: 7. The CDR3: CASSPGGGTYEQYF. DNA for the CDR3: TGTGCCAGCAGCCCTGGGGGGGGGACCTACGAGCAGTACTTC.

This chain connects TRBV18 to TRBJ2-3; 10 bases line up with TRBD2. Per the germline V gene, CDR1 is KGHSH and CDR2 is LQKENI. V shed 4 bases and J 1 base; nucleotides not matched to a gene: 5. CDR3 length equals 16 residues. The CDR3 DNA sequence: TGTGCCAGCTCACTTACGAGCGGGAGGGGCACAGATACGCAGTATTTT. Translation gives CASSLTSGRGTDTQYF.

This chain joins TRBV4-1 and TRBJ2-7; 9 bases agree with TRBD1. V gave up 3 bases and J gave up 3 bases; unmatched junction bases: 3. The CDR3 spans 14 residues. CDR1 and CDR2 (germline): MGHRA, YSYEKL. The CDR3, as DNA: TGCGCCAGCAGCCAGGGACAGGGAGACTACGAGCAGTACTTC. Translation: CASSQGQGDYEQYF.

The genes are TRBV2 and TRBJ2-7, with a weak D call TRBD1 (6 bases). In germline, CDR1 is SNHLY, CDR2 FYNNEI. Trimming shortened V by 7 bases and J by 7 bases, and 20 bases separated the two germline ends. The CDR3 spans 14 residues. This CDR3 is CASNFRDTVLEQYF. CDR3 nucleotides: TGTGCCAGCAACTTCCGGGACACGGTCCTGGAGCAGTACTTC.

V is TRBV11-1 and J is TRBJ2-5, with D perhaps matching TRBD2 (6 bases). The V end was cut by 4 bases, the J end by 5 bases, with 11 bases between. The CDR3 extends over 13 amino acids. Germline V gives CDR1 SGHAT, CDR2 FQDESV (reference sequence). The CDR3, as DNA: TGTGCCAGCAGCTCCGGGACTTTGGAGACCCAGTACTTC. This encodes CASSSGTLETQYF.

The V call is TRBV28, the J call TRBJ1-2; 8 bases agree with TRBD1. V lost 7 bases, J lost 4 bases, and 8 bases stayed unmatched. The CDR3 loop spans 14 amino acids. Germline V gene sequence: CDR1 MDHEN, CDR2 SYDVKM. The CDR3 here is CASTPGQAIYGYTF. The CDR3 DNA follows: TGTGCCAGCACTCCGGGACAGGCTATCTATGGCTACACCTTC.

The chain employs TRBV2 and TRBJ2-3; TRBD2 aligns across 9 bases. Trimming removed 3 bases from V and 2 bases from J; junction bases left unmatched: 3. This CDR3 contains 15 residues. Germline lookup yields CDR1 SNHLY and CDR2 FYNNEI. The CDR3: CASSDSGSITDTQYF. Written as DNA, the CDR3 is TGTGCCAGCAGTGATAGCGGGAGTATCACAGATACGCAGTATTTT.

The chain carries TRBV6-5 and TRBJ2-5, with D possibly TRBD1 on 6 matching bases. Germline CDR1 MNHEY, CDR2 SVGAGI. This CDR3 comprises 16 residues. Trimming stripped 2 bases from V and 5 bases from J, with 18 bases between. This CDR3 is CASSYRSGAWGETQYF. CDR3 nucleotides: TGTGCCAGCAGTTACCGGTCAGGGGCGTGGGGGGAGACCCAGTACTTC.

The chain combines TRBV5-1 with TRBJ2-1, with 11 bases identical to TRBD2. The CDR3 consists of 16 residues. Trimming cost V 5 bases and J 4 bases; bases outside gene matches: 8. Germline V CDR1 and CDR2: SGHRS, YFSETQ. CDR3 residues: CASSQRTSGLYNEQFF. CDR3 DNA sequence: TGCGCCAGCAGTCAGAGGACTAGCGGGCTATACAATGAGCAGTTCTTC. The whole variable domain, filled in from reference TRBV5-1 and TRBJ2-1, reads KAGVTQTPRYLIKTRGQQVTLSCSPISGHRSVSWYQQTPGQGLQFLFEYFSETQRNKGNFPGRFSGRQFSNSRSEMNVSTLELGDSALYLCASSQRTSGLYNEQFFGPGTRLTVL.

V is TRBV5-4 and J is TRBJ2-1, with TRBD2 matching 7 bases. J lost 4 bases, V lost 3 bases, and 7 bases had no gene match. Germline V lookup: CDR1 SGHNT, CDR2 YYREEE (reference sequence). CDR3 length equals 15 residues. The CDR3 nucleotides are TGTGCCAGCAGCTCCGGGGGGTTCGGGTACAATGAGCAGTTCTTC. This encodes CASSSGGFGYNEQFF.

This chain links TRBV1 with TRBJ1-2; TRBD1 was called by the table and not checked on the DNA. TRBV1 is a documented pseudogene. The CDR3 has 14 amino acids. This chain's CDR3 is CTSSQRPGYYGYTF. CDR3 nucleotide sequence: TGCACCAGCAGTCAAAGGCCAGGGTACTATGGCTACACCTTC.

The chain has TRBV28 and TRBJ1-1; the D gene is possibly TRBD1 (6 bases). The germline V gene encodes CDR1 MDHEN and CDR2 SYDVKM. Between the trimmed V and J ends, which lost 6 bases and 1 base, there was a span of 12 bases. CDR3 length: 14 residues. The CDR3 DNA sequence: TGTGCCAGCAGGGAGTGGACAGCGAACACTGAAGCTTTCTTT. Its translation is CASREWTANTEAFF.

As DNA, the CDR3 is TGCAGTGCTAGTTGGGCCACCTTCGCGGGAGGCACCGAGCAGTACTTC. This codes for CSASWATFAGGTEQYF. The chain employs TRBV20-1 and TRBJ2-7, with 8 bases matching TRBD2. The CDR3 extends over 16 amino acids. The ends lost 3 bases at V and 6 bases at J; junction bases unmatched: 16. Germline loops: CDR1 DFQATT, CDR2 SNEGSKA (reference sequence).

The V gene is TRBV21-1, the J gene TRBJ1-5; TRBD1 is the table's D call, not checked against the DNA. TRBV21-1 is termed a pseudogene. The CDR3 totals 17 residues. The CDR3 is CASSKQGGEFSNQPQHF. In nucleotides, the CDR3 is TGTGCCAGCAGCAAACAGGGCGGCGAGTTTAGCAATCAGCCCCAGCATTTT.

V usage is TRBV29-1 and J usage is TRBJ2-1, with 7 bases lining up with TRBD2. The V gene's germline CDR1 is SQVTM and CDR2 ANQGSEA. The CDR3 loop spans 14 amino acids. V lost 7 bases and J lost 6; bases outside the gene matches: 12. As DNA, the CDR3 is TGCAGCGGAGTACATAGCGGGCCCAGCAATGAGCAGTTCTTC. Its translation: CSGVHSGPSNEQFF.

The chain recombines TRBV11-2 with TRBJ1-2; D uncertain. The CDR3 runs to 12 residues. Germline loops: CDR1 SGHAT, CDR2 FQNNGV. The V gene lost 4 bases and the J gene lost 6 bases, with 9 bases spanning the gap. CDR3 protein: CASSYSSNGYTF. CDR3 in DNA: TGTGCCAGCAGCTATAGCTCTAATGGCTACACCTTC. The complete variable domain, with remaining parts taken from reference TRBV11-2 and TRBJ1-2, reads EAGVAQSPRYKIIEKRQSVAFWCNPISGHATLYWYQQILGQGPKLLIQFQNNGVVDDSQLPKDRFSAERLKGVDSTLKIQPAKLEDSAVYLCASSYSSNGYTFGSGTRLTVV.

The CDR3 sequence is CASSVGGNQGETQYF. The CDR3, as DNA: TGTGCCAGCAGCGTAGGAGGCAATCAGGGAGAGACCCAGTACTTC. J is TRBJ2-5 and V is TRBV9; maybe TRBD1 (5 bases). V was pared by 0 bases and J by 4 bases, with 13 bases between. In germline, CDR1 is SGDLS, CDR2 YYNGEE. CDR3 length: 15 residues.

This clone was recorded a few times. The chain carries TRBV3-1 (or the pseudogene TRBV3-2) and TRBJ1-6, with a possible D match to TRBD1 (6 bases). This CDR3 is built from 15 residues. V lost 8 bases and J 5 bases, leaving 16 bases between the germline ends. Germline-derived CDR1 and CDR2 are LGHDT and YNNKEL (reference sequence). CDR3: CASATRAGDNSPLHF. The DNA for the CDR3 is TGTGCCAGCGCCACTCGGGCAGGGGATAATTCACCCCTCCACTTT.

The J gene is TRBJ1-3, the V gene TRBV9; 7 bases agree with TRBD1. Germline V CDR1 and CDR2: SGDLS, YYNGEE. The CDR3 loop spans 16 amino acids. The J segment lost 2 bases and the V segment lost 3 bases, leaving 8 bases of the junction unmatched. This CDR3 is CASSAGIQGAGNTIYF. CDR3 nucleotides: TGTGCCAGCAGCGCCGGGATCCAGGGGGCTGGAAACACCATATATTTT. The variable domain in full, with the rest retrieved from reference TRBV9 and TRBJ1-3, is DSGVTQTPKHLITATGQRVTLRCSPRSGDLSVYWYQQSLDQGLQFLIQYYNGEERAKGNILERFSAQQFPDLHSELNLSSLELGDSALYFCASSAGIQGAGNTIYFGEGSWLTVV.

This clone was counted a single time. The V gene is TRBV6-5, the J gene TRBJ1-5; no clear D. The germline gives CDR1 MNHEY, CDR2 SVGAGI. V shed 2 bases and J shed 7 bases, with 9 bases lying between them. This CDR3 comprises 13 residues. The CDR3 region has the DNA TGTGCCAGCAGTTACGTCGACGGGCAGCCCCAGCATTTT. It encodes CASSYVDGQPQHF.

The chain employs TRBV24-1 and TRBJ2-5; 7 bases agree with TRBD1. V gave up 3 bases and J gave up 5 bases; unmatched junction bases: 8. The CDR3 loop spans 15 amino acids. The germline V gene has CDR1 KGHDR and CDR2 SFDVKD. In DNA form, the CDR3 reads TGTGCCACCAGTGATAGAAAGGGGGCCTGGGAGACCCAGTACTTC. Its protein product is CATSDRKGAWETQYF.

This clone appeared a few times. The chain combines TRBV2 with TRBJ1-1; D not resolved. With 5 bases removed from V and 0 bases from J, the gap between germline ends came to 16 bases. CDR3 length: 16 amino acids. Germline-derived CDR1 and CDR2 are SNHLY and FYNNEI. The CDR3 nucleotides are TGTGCCAGCAGTCCCCCTTCCAGAGGAATGAACACTGAAGCTTTCTTT. Protein product: CASSPPSRGMNTEAFF.

The chain combines TRBV6-5 with TRBJ2-1; TRBD2 matches 8 bases. Per the germline V gene, CDR1 is MNHEY and CDR2 is SVGAGI. With 2 bases clipped from V and 0 bases from J, the junction kept 0 bases outside the gene matches. This CDR3 contains 15 residues. This CDR3 is CASSYAGGSYNEQFF. The CDR3 region has the DNA TGTGCCAGCAGTTACGCGGGAGGCTCCTACAATGAGCAGTTCTTC.

The chain links TRBV27 to TRBJ2-7; 9 bases agree with TRBD1. This CDR3 contains 18 residues. J was trimmed by 0 bases and V by 5 bases; bases with no gene match: 14. Germline V gives CDR1 MNHEY, CDR2 SMNVEV (reference sequence). CDR3 nucleotide sequence: TGTGCCAGCAGTGGACTACCGGGACAGGGATCGGTCTCCTACGAGCAGTACTTC. It is translated as CASSGLPGQGSVSYEQYF.

This rearrangement joins TRBV24-1 to TRBJ2-3, with 8 bases fitting TRBD2. The CDR3 extends over 16 amino acids. CDR1 is KGHDR, CDR2 SFDVKD, per germline. The trim removed 3 bases at V and 1 base at J, leaving 5 bases unmatched. The CDR3 spells CATSDPQAGGTDTQYF. CDR3 coding DNA: TGTGCCACCAGTGATCCTCAAGCGGGGGGCACAGATACGCAGTATTTT.

The chain couples TRBV4-1 to TRBJ2-7, with TRBD2 as a possible D gene (6 bases). The CDR3 consists of 15 residues. Between the trimmed V and J ends, which lost 3 bases and 4 bases, there was a span of 16 bases. The V gene's germline CDR1 is MGHRA and CDR2 YSYEKL. The CDR3 loop reads CASSHPGYGRYEQYF. CDR3 nucleotides: TGCGCCAGCAGCCACCCCGGGTACGGGAGATACGAGCAGTACTTC.

The gene calls are TRBV4-3 and TRBJ2-7; perhaps TRBD1 as D (6 bases). The CDR3 is 15 amino acids. Trimming took 1 base from V and 0 from J, leaving 10 bases between them. The germline CDR1 and CDR2 sequences are LGHNA and YSLEER. Written as DNA, the CDR3 is TGCGCCAGCAGCCAAGTCTTGGACAGCTCCTACGAGCAGTACTTC. This encodes CASSQVLDSSYEQYF.

The chain is built from TRBV7-3 and TRBJ1-2, with 10 bases that match TRBD1. The CDR3 length is 13 residues. The J segment lost 6 bases and the V segment lost 5 bases, leaving 3 bases of the junction unmatched. Germline CDR1 is SGHTA and CDR2 is FQGTGA. CDR3 DNA sequence: TGTGCCAGCAGCCTCGGGACAGGGGATGGCTACACCTTC. Amino acids: CASSLGTGDGYTF.

The chain has TRBV27 and TRBJ2-5; the D gene is possibly TRBD2 (5 bases). Trimming took off 3 bases at V and 5 bases at J, with 13 bases between the two ends. The CDR3 runs to 14 residues. Germline V lookup: CDR1 MNHEY, CDR2 SMNVEV (reference sequence). CDR3 DNA: TGTGCCAGCAGTTTGGCTTGGGGAGTCGAGACCCAGTACTTC. Its translation is CASSLAWGVETQYF.